This T cell receptor beta chain was found in a study of tumor-infiltrating lymphocytes in primary liver carcinoma. This clonotype was seen only a few times. As the CDR3 is not closed by the conserved phenylalanine or tryptophan, this likely results from a read error. V shed 1 base and J shed 0 bases, with 13 bases lying between them. The germline V gene encodes CDR1 MNHNS and CDR2 SASEGT. The CDR3 sequence is 16 residues long. With a constant-region primer, TCR beta cDNA was made from approximately 450 ng of total RNA. Construction of TCR beta libraries relied on three successive nested multiplex PCR rounds employing slightly modified ARM-PCR. Rounds one and two of PCR, each of 10 cycles, were primed with TRBV1-TRBV30 forward primers and a C-beta reverse primer. TCRdb re-derived calls from the multiplex PCR reads in MiXCR, one entry per CDR3 protein. The sample includes about 78,000 distinct CDR3 sequences, 70% to 75% of them seen just once.

Co-extraction of RNA and DNA was performed on 20-30 mg of unsorted bulk tissue. Tumor samples each held over 90% viable tumor cells. Sequenced: liver tumor tissue from sampling region 4. The subset is: tumor region T4, right-lateral pole. V gene TRBV6-1 combines with J gene TRBJ2-7; unclear D gene. The sequence derives from a woman aged 60-70 years with primary liver carcinoma and hepatitis B virus infection. The CDR3 is CASSEEEAKGSYEQYS. As DNA, the CDR3 is TGTGCCAGCAGTGAAGAAGAGGCTAAGGGCTCCTACGAGCAGTACTCC.